This T cell receptor beta chain was recorded in a study of identical twins. One entry per CDR3 protein results from TCRdb running MiXCR on the 5' RACE reads. The sample lists about 920,000 distinct CDR3 sequences, approximately 13% occurring once. Everyone who donated was a healthy Caucasian. The V and J ends lost 0 bases and 7 bases, in that order; junction bases with no gene match: 14. The CDR3 sequence is 18 residues long. Germline V gene sequence: CDR1 MNHEY, CDR2 SVGAGI. This clonotype has a handful of counts. Its antigen is undetermined. General study results and limits: Excess sharing between twins was weaker in beta out-of-frame sequences.

These same records also appear under a second study, on yellow fever vaccine responses in identical twins. Turning to that study: Twins' vaccine T cell response reportedly seemed partly convergent, partly personalized.

This sequence was found in a young woman in good health. The chain combines TRBV6-5 with TRBJ2-1, with TRBD1 matching over 8 bases. Sequencing was done on a sample of PBMCs. This chain's CDR3 is CASSYSMRRTGIGNEQFF. The CDR3, as DNA: TGTGCCAGCAGTTACTCGATGCGCAGGACAGGGATCGGGAATGAGCAGTTCTTC.